One T cell receptor beta chain is described in this entry. Its antigen is unknown. These data originate in a study of shared clonotypes between healthy human individuals. Whole-study findings and limits: Several donors showed sharing of about 4.8% of naive CD4 clonotypes. A generally larger estimated richness was seen in naive subsets than in memory subsets. The expectation was that sequencing depth would affect clonotype sharing among donors.

Each subset's genomic DNA was shared equally among a number of immunoSEQ plates. Data came from immunoSEQ multiplex PCR; TCRdb stores just in-frame clones and leaves some out. The top ten clones hold more than 0.35% of a sample with around 2.5 million clones, roughly 93% of them seen once. The CDR3 extends over 14 amino acids. The V and J ends lost 4 bases and 1 base respectively, with 7 bases between them. Germline assignment: CDR1 MGHDK and CDR2 SYGVNS. Specimen: naive CD4+ T cells from PBMCs. Regarding subset: CD45RA+ positively selected. The TCR originated in a man between 18 and 29 years old in good health. Some clones in this sample may be carry-over from other donors' samples. This chain links TRBV25-1 with TRBJ2-2; D is undetermined. The chain's CDR3 is CASSAKVNTGELFF. The DNA for the CDR3 is TGTGCCAGCAGTGCGAAGGTGAACACCGGGGAGCTGTTTTTT.